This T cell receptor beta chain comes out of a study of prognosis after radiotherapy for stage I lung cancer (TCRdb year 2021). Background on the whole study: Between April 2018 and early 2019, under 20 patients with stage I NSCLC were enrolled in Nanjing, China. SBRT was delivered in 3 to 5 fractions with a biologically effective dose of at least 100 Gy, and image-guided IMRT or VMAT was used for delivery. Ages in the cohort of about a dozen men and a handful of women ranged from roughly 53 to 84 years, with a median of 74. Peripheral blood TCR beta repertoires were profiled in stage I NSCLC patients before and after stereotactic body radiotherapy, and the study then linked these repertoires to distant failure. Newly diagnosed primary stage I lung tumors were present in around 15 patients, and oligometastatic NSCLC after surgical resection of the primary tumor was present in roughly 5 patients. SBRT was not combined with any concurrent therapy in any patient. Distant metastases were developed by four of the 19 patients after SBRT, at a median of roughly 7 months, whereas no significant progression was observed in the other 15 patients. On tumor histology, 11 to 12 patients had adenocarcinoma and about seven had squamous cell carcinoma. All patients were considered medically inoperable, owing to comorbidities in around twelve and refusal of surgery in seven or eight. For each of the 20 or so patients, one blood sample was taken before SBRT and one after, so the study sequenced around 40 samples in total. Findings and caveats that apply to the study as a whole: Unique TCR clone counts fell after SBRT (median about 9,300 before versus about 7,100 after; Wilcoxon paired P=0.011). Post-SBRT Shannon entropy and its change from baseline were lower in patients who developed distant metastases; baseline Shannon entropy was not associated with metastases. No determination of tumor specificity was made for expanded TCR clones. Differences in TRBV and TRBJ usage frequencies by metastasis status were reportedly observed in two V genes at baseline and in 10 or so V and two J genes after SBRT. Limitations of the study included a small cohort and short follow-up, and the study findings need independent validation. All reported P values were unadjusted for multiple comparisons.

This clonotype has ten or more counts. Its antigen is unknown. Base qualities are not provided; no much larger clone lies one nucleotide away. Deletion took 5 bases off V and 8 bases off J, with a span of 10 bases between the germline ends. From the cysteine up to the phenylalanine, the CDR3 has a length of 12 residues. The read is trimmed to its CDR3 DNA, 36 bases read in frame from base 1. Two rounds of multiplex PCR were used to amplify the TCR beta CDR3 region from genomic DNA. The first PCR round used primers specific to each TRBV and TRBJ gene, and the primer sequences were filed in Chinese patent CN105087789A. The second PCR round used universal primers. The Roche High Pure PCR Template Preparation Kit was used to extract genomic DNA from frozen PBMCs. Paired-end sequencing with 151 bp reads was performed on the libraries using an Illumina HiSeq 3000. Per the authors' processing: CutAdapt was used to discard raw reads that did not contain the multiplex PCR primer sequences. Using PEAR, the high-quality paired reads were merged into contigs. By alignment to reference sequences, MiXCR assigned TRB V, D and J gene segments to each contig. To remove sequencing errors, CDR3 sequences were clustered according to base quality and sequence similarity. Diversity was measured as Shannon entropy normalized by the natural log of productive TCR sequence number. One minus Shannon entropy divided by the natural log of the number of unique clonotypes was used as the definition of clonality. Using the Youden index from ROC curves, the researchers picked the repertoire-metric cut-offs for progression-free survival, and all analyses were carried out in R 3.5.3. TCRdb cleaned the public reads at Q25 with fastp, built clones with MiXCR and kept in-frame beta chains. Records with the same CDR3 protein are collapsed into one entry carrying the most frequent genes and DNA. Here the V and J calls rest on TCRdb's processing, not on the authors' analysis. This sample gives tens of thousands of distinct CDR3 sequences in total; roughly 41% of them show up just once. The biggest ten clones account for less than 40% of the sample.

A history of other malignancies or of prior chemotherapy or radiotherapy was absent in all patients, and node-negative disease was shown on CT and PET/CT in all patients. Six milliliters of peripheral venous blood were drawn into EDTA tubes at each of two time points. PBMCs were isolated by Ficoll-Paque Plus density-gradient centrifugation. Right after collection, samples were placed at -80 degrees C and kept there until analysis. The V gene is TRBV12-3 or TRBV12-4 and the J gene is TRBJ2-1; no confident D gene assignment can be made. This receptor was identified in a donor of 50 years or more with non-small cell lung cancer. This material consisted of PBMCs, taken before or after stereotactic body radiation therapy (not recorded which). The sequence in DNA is TGTGCCAGCAGTCAGTGGCGGCATGAGCAGTTCTTC. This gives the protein CASSQWRHEQFF.